The 16 T cell receptor beta chains listed next were all sequenced from one sample in a study of blood T cell repertoires in COVID-19. The assay was immunoSEQ multiplex PCR, and TCRdb's table has in-frame clones only and misses some. The sample includes over 350,000 clones, roughly 90% of them seen just once. The source material was peripheral blood. These receptors all come from a woman aged 25 to 45 with active or convalescent COVID-19.

V gene TRBV4-1 combines with J gene TRBJ2-7; 14 bases agree with TRBD2. From germline, CDR1 is MGHRA and CDR2 YSYEKL. Trimming took 1 base from V and 8 from J; bases not matched to a gene: 7. The CDR3 runs to 16 residues. CDR3 nucleotides: TGCGCCAGCAGCCAAGTTCTCGGGACTAGCGGGAGTAAGCAGTACTTC. It codes for CASSQVLGTSGSKQYF.

This chain joins TRBV2 and TRBJ1-2; D is undetermined. Trimming cost V 4 bases and J 2 bases, with 5 bases left between them. The CDR3 covers 12 residues. The germline V gene has CDR1 SNHLY and CDR2 FYNNEI. Written as DNA, the CDR3 is TGTGCCAGCAGTGGAAGCAACTATGGCTACACCTTC. Translating gives CASSGSNYGYTF. The whole variable domain, filled in from reference TRBV2 and TRBJ1-2, reads EPEVTQTPSHQVTQMGQEVILRCVPISNHLYFYWYRQILGQKVEFLVSFYNNEISEKSEIFDDQFSVERPDGSNFTLKIRSTKLEDSAMYFCASSGSNYGYTFGSGTRLTVV.

This chain links TRBV7-2 with TRBJ2-3; TRBD2 matches 10 bases. This CDR3 is built from 15 residues. J lost 5 bases, V lost 0 bases, and 2 bases had no gene match. Per germline, CDR1 SGHTA and CDR2 FQGNSA. The CDR3 protein is CASSLAAGGVDTQYF. Written as DNA, the CDR3 is TGTGCCAGCAGCTTAGCAGCGGGGGGGGTAGATACGCAGTATTTT.

This chain connects TRBV20-1 to TRBJ1-2, with D perhaps matching TRBD1 (6 bases). CDR1 and CDR2 (germline): DFQATT, SNEGSKA (reference sequence). V gave up 3 bases and J gave up 6 bases, with 11 bases separating them. This CDR3 is 12 amino acids long. CDR3 in amino acids: CSASRTDHGYTF. CDR3 in DNA: TGCAGTGCTAGTCGGACAGATCATGGCTACACCTTC.

The CDR3: CASSPLRGQGILDEKLFF. The CDR3 DNA sequence: TGTGCCAGCAGCCCACTTCGGGGACAGGGAATTTTGGATGAAAAACTGTTTTTT. This chain uses TRBV11-2 with TRBJ1-4; TRBD1 matches 9 bases. V lost 5 bases to trimming and J lost 6 bases; unmatched junction nucleotides: 16. Per the germline V gene, CDR1 is SGHAT and CDR2 is FQNNGV. The CDR3 runs to 18 residues.

Notes on this clone: Other DNA sequences within the sample encode an identical CDR3. This chain uses TRBV5-1 with TRBJ2-3; D not certain. With 0 bases removed from V and 2 bases from J, the gap between germline ends came to 7 bases. CDR1 and CDR2 (germline): SGHRS, YFSETQ. This CDR3 has 14 residues. The CDR3 here is CASSLGAVTDTQYF. CDR3 nucleotide sequence: TGCGCCAGCAGCTTGGGGGCAGTCACAGATACGCAGTATTTT.

J is TRBJ2-1 and V is TRBV5-1, with D perhaps TRBD1 (6 bases). The germline V gene encodes CDR1 SGHRS and CDR2 YFSETQ. The CDR3 spans 14 residues. Trimming left V 5 bases short and J 0 bases short, with 9 bases between. The CDR3 is CASRGADSYNEQFF. The CDR3 DNA sequence: TGCGCCAGCAGGGGGGCGGACTCCTACAATGAGCAGTTCTTC.

The genes are TRBV6-5 and TRBJ1-2, with D uncertain. The ends were cut back, 6 bases at V and 8 bases at J, with 13 bases in the middle. CDR3 size: 12 residues. Looked up from germline, CDR1 is MNHEY and CDR2 is SVGAGI. The CDR3, as DNA: TGTGCCAGCAGCCGTGACATTTACGGCTACACCTTC. This encodes CASSRDIYGYTF.

This clone showed up just once. The chain couples TRBV7-2 to TRBJ1-1, with 8 bases identical to TRBD1. Germline CDR1 reads SGHTA; CDR2 reads FQGNSA. Trimming cost V 1 base and J 5 bases; bases outside gene matches: 6. This CDR3 has 15 residues. The CDR3 here is CASSLGVDRVTEAFF. CDR3 DNA: TGTGCCAGCAGCTTAGGGGTGGACAGGGTGACTGAAGCTTTCTTT. The variable domain in full, with the rest retrieved from reference TRBV7-2 and TRBJ1-1, is GAGVSQSPSNKVTEKGKDVELRCDPISGHTALYWYRQSLGQGLEFLIYFQGNSAPDKSGLPSDRFSAERTGGSVSTLTIQRTQQEDSAVYLCASSLGVDRVTEAFFGQGTRLTVV.

V usage is TRBV4-2 and J usage is TRBJ2-7; the match to TRBD2 covers 8 bases. Germline V gene lookup returns CDR1 LGHNA and CDR2 YNFKEQ. The CDR3 contains 18 residues. The trim removed 0 bases at V and 0 bases at J, leaving 10 bases unmatched. CDR3 sequence: CASSQEVAGLAISYEQYF. Here the CDR3 DNA reads TGTGCCAGCAGCCAAGAAGTGGCTGGACTAGCTATCTCCTACGAGCAGTACTTC.

V usage is TRBV27 and J usage is TRBJ2-3; the D gene is possibly TRBD2 (5 bases). Looked up from germline, CDR1 is MNHEY and CDR2 is SMNVEV (reference sequence). Trimming stripped 6 bases from V and 4 bases from J, with 14 bases between. There are 14 residues in the CDR3. The CDR3: CASRATSLSDTQYF. CDR3 bases: TGTGCCAGCAGAGCAACTAGTTTATCAGATACGCAGTATTTT.

CDR3 coding DNA: TGCGCCAGCAGCCGGACTCCCGGGGAGCTGTTTTTT. This sequence encodes CASSRTPGELFF. The V and J genes are TRBV4-1 and TRBJ2-2, with D perhaps matching TRBD2 (5 bases). This CDR3 comprises 12 residues. Per the germline V gene, CDR1 is MGHRA and CDR2 is YSYEKL. Trimming removed 4 bases at V and 6 bases at J, with 6 bases between.

This clone has only a few counts. V usage is TRBV4-1 and J usage is TRBJ2-1; possible D gene TRBD2, 5 bases. Trimming cost V 0 bases and J 10 bases, with 13 bases left between them. The CDR3 spans 14 residues. CDR1 is MGHRA and CDR2 is YSYEKL in the germline V gene. The CDR3 reads CASSQDFRPGEQFF. DNA of the CDR3: TGCGCCAGCAGCCAAGATTTCCGGCCGGGGGAGCAGTTCTTC.

V gene TRBV9 combines with J gene TRBJ2-1; D is possibly TRBD2 (5 bases). The CDR3 loop spans 15 amino acids. Germline CDR1 is SGDLS and CDR2 is YYNGEE. The V gene lost 4 bases and the J gene lost 4 bases, with 15 bases spanning the gap. The CDR3 DNA follows: TGTGCCAGCAGCCTGAGGGATCCTGGGTACAATGAGCAGTTCTTC. It encodes CASSLRDPGYNEQFF.

V usage is TRBV29-1 and J usage is TRBJ2-1; 7 bases match TRBD2. From germline, CDR1 is SQVTM and CDR2 ANQGSEA. The CDR3 sequence is 15 residues long. V shed 3 bases, J shed 0 bases, and the junction held 5 bases outside the gene matches. This CDR3 reads CSVDRGESSYNEQFF. The CDR3 DNA is TGCAGCGTTGATCGGGGGGAAAGCTCCTACAATGAGCAGTTCTTC.

V gene TRBV29-1 combines with J gene TRBJ2-7; TRBD2 agrees at 7 bases. The CDR3 contains 12 residues. Losses at the gene ends were 5 bases for V and 5 bases for J; bases not matched to a gene: 6. Per the germline V gene, CDR1 is SQVTM and CDR2 is ANQGSEA. The CDR3 DNA is TGCAGCGTTAGTTGGGAGGGTGACGAGCAGTACTTC. Its protein is CSVSWEGDEQYF.